This entry lists 27 T cell receptor beta chains sequenced from one sample in a study of T cells in Graves' hyperthyroidism and ophthalmopathy. Amplification of TCR beta CDR3 regions was performed using RNA transcripts as template. First-round RT-PCR targeting the TCR CDR3 was performed with the HTBI primer set. TCRdb reprocessed the multiplex PCR reads via MiXCR and lists one record per CDR3 protein. The data show roughly 510,000 distinct CDR3 sequences, 40% to 55% seen once. Sequencing was done on a sample of peripheral blood or thyroid tissue (not recorded which). These receptors all come from an adult woman with Graves' disease, either hyperthyroidism or ophthalmopathy (not recorded which).

The V call is TRBV18, the J call TRBJ1-1; 10 bases are a match to TRBD1. The CDR3 loop spans 14 amino acids. The junction had 8 bases not matched to a gene; V was cut back by 8 bases and J by 5 bases. Germline V gene lookup returns CDR1 KGHSH and CDR2 LQKENI. In DNA form, the CDR3 reads TGTGCCAGCGAAGACCGGACAGGGGGGACTGAAGCTTTCTTT. Protein product: CASEDRTGGTEAFF.

This clonotype was counted only a few times. The chain couples TRBV5-6 to TRBJ2-7; possibly TRBD1 for D (6 bases). Germline assignment: CDR1 SGHDT and CDR2 YYEEEE. CDR3 length: 15 residues. The V end lost 3 bases, the J end lost 0 bases, and 13 bases lay between the germline ends. This CDR3 reads CASSWIQGGSYEQYF. CDR3 coding DNA: TGTGCCAGCAGCTGGATCCAAGGGGGCTCCTACGAGCAGTACTTC.

This clonotype has more than one count but fewer than ten. The genes are TRBV7-9 and TRBJ1-3; maybe TRBD1 (6 bases). Trimming removed 4 bases at V and 0 bases at J, with 10 bases between. The CDR3 is 15 amino acids. Germline-derived CDR1 and CDR2 are SEHNR and FQNEAQ (reference sequence). DNA for the CDR3: TGTGCCAGCAGCTACGGACAGAGCTCTGGAAACACCATATATTTT. It specifies CASSYGQSSGNTIYF.

The rearrangement uses TRBV9 and TRBJ2-5; no clear D. Germline V gene data show CDR1 as SGDLS and CDR2 as YYNGEE. The CDR3 covers 11 residues. V was shortened by 7 bases and J by 3 bases, with 7 bases between the two germline ends. CDR3: CASGREETQYF. The CDR3 DNA reads as TGTGCCAGCGGCAGAGAAGAGACCCAGTACTTC.

J is TRBJ2-5 and V is TRBV7-2; maybe TRBD2 (5 bases). The CDR3 has 14 amino acids. With 3 bases removed from V and 9 bases from J, the gap between germline ends came to 17 bases. From germline, CDR1 is SGHTA and CDR2 FQGNSA. The DNA of the CDR3 is TGTGCCAGCAGCTTCGTGGGGAGCAATCAGCCCCAGTACTTC. Translation: CASSFVGSNQPQYF.

The J gene is TRBJ1-6, the V gene TRBV20-1; D might be TRBD1 (5 bases). This CDR3 region has 14 residues. Germline CDR1 DFQATT, CDR2 SNEGSKA (reference sequence). The V end was cut by 3 bases, the J end by 7 bases, with 13 bases between. This CDR3 reads CSASSLTANSPLHF. CDR3 bases: TGCAGTGCTAGTTCATTGACAGCAAATTCACCCCTCCACTTT.

The chain joins TRBV20-1 to TRBJ2-7; weak D call: TRBD2 (6 bases). V lost 3 bases and J lost 3, with 15 bases in between. CDR1 and CDR2 (germline): DFQATT, SNEGSKA (reference sequence). The CDR3 has 14 amino acids. As DNA, the CDR3 is TGCAGTGCTAGTTGGGGGGTTAGCGACTACGAGCAGTACTTC. Its translation: CSASWGVSDYEQYF.

This clonotype was counted only a few times. The chain employs TRBV7-2 and TRBJ1-5, with TRBD1 matching 9 bases. The CDR3 runs to 15 residues. V was clipped by 5 bases and J by 7 bases; unmatched bases: 9. Germline V CDR1 and CDR2: SGHTA, FQGNSA. Written as DNA, the CDR3 is TGTGCCAGCAGCCTGAAGACAGGGGGTATGCAGCCCCAGCATTTT. As protein: CASSLKTGGMQPQHF.

The chain is built from TRBV25-1 and TRBJ1-1; no firm D call. The germline CDR1 and CDR2 sequences are MGHDK and SYGVNS. The CDR3 is 12 amino acids. The germline V and J ends were trimmed by 5 bases and 11 bases, with 15 bases remaining between them. In DNA form, the CDR3 reads TGTGCCAGCAGTTACGGGCAGAGGCGCGCTTTCTTT. Residues: CASSYGQRRAFF.

This clonotype has a handful of counts. The genes are TRBV10-3 and TRBJ1-5; D call uncertain. V lost 5 bases, J lost 11 bases, and 19 bases lay in between. CDR3 length equals 14 residues. Germline V CDR1 and CDR2: ENHRY, SYGVKD. CDR3 sequence: CAISPRKDYETQHF. The DNA of the CDR3 is TGTGCCATCAGTCCTCGGAAGGACTATGAGACCCAGCATTTT.

In this sample, this clonotype turned up a few times. V is TRBV7-9 and J is TRBJ2-7, with 11 bases that match TRBD2. Germline loops: CDR1 SEHNR, CDR2 FQNEAQ (reference sequence). There are 15 residues in the CDR3. Trimming cost V 4 bases and J 4 bases; bases outside gene matches: 6. Here the CDR3 DNA reads TGTGCCAGCAGCTCCGCCGGGACTAGCGGATACGAGCAGTACTTC. Amino acids: CASSSAGTSGYEQYF.

This clonotype has just a few counts. The chain carries TRBV7-8 and TRBJ1-1; D uncertain. Germline V gives CDR1 SGHVS, CDR2 FQNEAQ. The CDR3 has 14 residues. The V end lost 6 bases, the J end lost 0 bases, and 11 bases lay between the germline ends. CDR3 in DNA: TGTGCCAGCAGTAGTGGCACTCTGAACACTGAAGCTTTCTTT. Its translation is CASSSGTLNTEAFF. Combining the CDR3 with reference TRBV7-8 and TRBJ1-1 gives the whole variable domain GAGVSQSPRYKVAKRGQDVALRCDPISGHVSLFWYQQALGQGPEFLTYFQNEAQLDKSGLPSDRFFAERPEGSVSTLKIQRTQQEDSAVYLCASSSGTLNTEAFFGQGTRLTVV.

This clonotype was seen once. The V call is TRBV14, the J call TRBJ1-4; no clear D gene. The CDR3 spans 14 residues. Looked up from germline, CDR1 is SGHDN and CDR2 is FVKESK. Deletions cut 3 bases from V and 0 bases from J, with 5 bases between. The CDR3 reads CASSQNPTNEKLFF. The CDR3 DNA sequence: TGTGCCAGCAGCCAGAATCCAACTAATGAAAAACTGTTTTTT. The full variable domain, completed using reference TRBV14 and TRBJ1-4, is EAGVTQFPSHSVIEKGQTVTLRCDPISGHDNLYWYRRVMGKEIKFLLHFVKESKQDESGMPNNRFLAERTGGTYSTLKVQPAELEDSGVYFCASSQNPTNEKLFFGSGTQLSVL.

The gene calls are TRBV9 and TRBJ1-6; 9 bases agree with TRBD1. From germline, CDR1 is SGDLS and CDR2 YYNGEE. The CDR3 extends over 13 amino acids. V was pared by 4 bases and J by 14 bases, with 7 bases of the junction left unmatched. The CDR3 protein is CASSLGQGSTLHF. CDR3 DNA: TGTGCCAGCAGCCTGGGACAGGGCTCGACCCTCCACTTT.

This clonotype was seen many times. V usage is TRBV7-2 and J usage is TRBJ2-5; 8 nucleotides align to TRBD2. Losses at the gene ends were 5 bases for V and 1 base for J; bases not matched to a gene: 6. The CDR3 runs to 15 residues. Germline-derived CDR1 and CDR2 are SGHTA and FQGNSA. CDR3: CASSPGLALQETQYF. CDR3 DNA: TGTGCCAGCAGCCCCGGACTAGCCCTCCAAGAGACCCAGTACTTC.

In its sample, this clonotype was seen many times. The chain links TRBV7-2 to TRBJ1-4; 7 nucleotides line up with TRBD1. V lost 5 bases to trimming and J lost 5 bases; unmatched junction nucleotides: 8. CDR1 is SGHTA and CDR2 is FQGNSA in the germline V gene. The CDR3 runs 15 residues. The DNA for the CDR3 is TGTGCCAGCAGCCCCGGACAGGTGATCAATGAAAAACTGTTTTTT. It encodes CASSPGQVINEKLFF.

The V and J genes are TRBV10-2 and TRBJ2-5; D is unclear. The CDR3 is made up of 11 amino acids. The germline V gene has CDR1 WSHSY and CDR2 SAAADI. V was cut by 8 bases and J by 1 base, with 5 bases left in between. CDR3 in amino acids: CASGVQETQYF. The CDR3, as DNA: TGCGCCAGCGGGGTCCAAGAGACCCAGTACTTC.

This clonotype was observed a handful of times. The V gene is TRBV7-2, the J gene TRBJ2-3; 9 bases are a match to TRBD1. CDR3 length equals 14 residues. After removal of 5 bases from V and 5 bases from J, the junction contained 5 bases not matched to a gene. Per germline, CDR1 SGHTA and CDR2 FQGNSA. CDR3 bases: TGTGCCAGCAGCCAACAGGGGGCTATAGATACGCAGTATTTT. Protein sequence: CASSQQGAIDTQYF.

This clonotype was seen repeatedly, ten times or more. The J gene is TRBJ2-2, the V gene TRBV6-2 or TRBV6-3; no clear D gene. CDR1 MNHEY and CDR2 SVGEGT come from the germline V gene. The CDR3 sequence is 15 residues long. The V end was cut by 4 bases, the J end by 4 bases, with 13 bases between. The CDR3 coding sequence is TGTGCCAGCAGTTTGCCGGAGTGGCGCACCGGGGAGCTGTTTTTT. This sequence encodes CASSLPEWRTGELFF.

This clonotype has only a few counts. The chain links TRBV2 to TRBJ2-7; D remains unclear. The CDR3 loop spans 14 amino acids. The ends were cut back, 2 bases at V and 3 bases at J, with 11 bases in the middle. The germline V gene encodes CDR1 SNHLY and CDR2 FYNNEI. In DNA, the CDR3 is TGTGCCAGCAGTGAATCGGAAGCCGTCTACGAGCAGTACTTC. It is translated as CASSESEAVYEQYF.

This rearrangement joins TRBV29-1 to TRBJ2-7; TRBD2 agrees at 9 bases. Germline assignment: CDR1 SQVTM and CDR2 ANQGSEA. With V trimmed by 0 bases and J by 5 bases, 5 bases remained unmatched. CDR3 length: 14 amino acids. The CDR3 reads CSVEDLAGGNEQYF. The CDR3 DNA follows: TGCAGCGTTGAAGATCTCGCGGGAGGGAACGAGCAGTACTTC.

This clonotype occurred a few times. The chain recombines TRBV7-9 with TRBJ1-2; the D is unclear. V lost 5 bases, J lost 4 bases, and 11 bases lay in between. Germline V gene lookup returns CDR1 SEHNR and CDR2 FQNEAQ (reference sequence). CDR3 length equals 13 residues. Here the CDR3 DNA reads TGTGCCAGCAGCCCAGTATTGTCCTATGGCTACACCTTC. Residues: CASSPVLSYGYTF.

This clonotype was recorded many times. V usage is TRBV7-8 and J usage is TRBJ1-2; tentatively, D is TRBD1 (6 bases). The CDR3 extends over 16 amino acids. Germline lookup yields CDR1 SGHVS and CDR2 FQNEAQ. The ends were cut back, 5 bases at V and 0 bases at J, with 16 bases in the middle. The CDR3 loop reads CASSARVGQTNYGYTF. The CDR3 DNA sequence: TGTGCCAGCAGCGCTAGGGTCGGACAGACTAACTATGGCTACACCTTC.

This clonotype showed up many times. CDR3 nucleotide sequence: TGCGCCAGCAGCTTGGAACAGGGGGCGGTTGGCTACACCTTC. This codes for CASSLEQGAVGYTF. J is TRBJ1-2 and V is TRBV5-1; 9 bases align to TRBD1. The CDR3 contains 14 residues. The germline V gene has CDR1 SGHRS and CDR2 YFSETQ. The V and J ends lost 0 bases and 7 bases, in that order; junction bases with no gene match: 4.

This chain joins TRBV19 and TRBJ2-2; D perhaps matches TRBD2 (6 bases). The germline V gene encodes CDR1 LNHDA and CDR2 SQIVND (reference sequence). The V end was cut by 8 bases, the J end by 1 base, with 14 bases between. This CDR3 has 15 residues. Written as DNA, the CDR3 is TGTGCCAGTTCCACTGGACTAATGAACACCGGGGAGCTGTTTTTT. Its translation is CASSTGLMNTGELFF.

The CDR3 DNA follows: TGTGCCTGGAGTGTACGTGGAAGGGAAGACTATGGCTACACCTTC. Its protein is CAWSVRGREDYGYTF. The chain is built from TRBV11-2 and TRBJ1-2; D uncertain. Germline assignment: CDR1 SGHAT and CDR2 FQNNGV. This CDR3 region has 15 residues. With 11 bases removed from V and 3 bases from J, the gap between germline ends came to 22 bases.

The V call is TRBV10-3, the J call TRBJ2-5; TRBD1 matches 7 bases. Germline trimming cut 10 bases from V and 5 bases from J; bases unmatched to any gene: 19. The CDR3 runs to 16 residues. Germline assignment: CDR1 ENHRY and CDR2 SYGVKD. CDR3 in DNA: TGTGCCAGCTCACCACCTACAGGGGTTCTCGGGGAGACCCAGTACTTC. It translates to CASSPPTGVLGETQYF.